This T cell receptor beta chain derives from a study of T cell responses to AZD1222 COVID-19 vaccine. Recipients boosted at about 4 weeks or about 12 weeks are pooled. A remark on this clone: Its target is not known.

The assay was immunoSEQ multiplex PCR, and TCRdb's table has in-frame clones only and misses some. The table includes about 83,000 clones, 85% to 95% detected once. Notes on the study in general: Researchers report vaccine-associated CD4 TCRs spanning spike, with dominance at 160-218 and 743-854. White British ancestry dominated among donors, who included more females, and clonal diversity was possibly underestimated. Repertoires in all cases were sampled only once the peak T cell response had passed.

The CDR3 consists of 14 residues. V was pared by 9 bases and J by 3 bases, with 16 bases between. Germline V gives CDR1 ENHRY, CDR2 SYGVKD. The sequencing here drew on peripheral blood, taken 28 days after the second AZD1222 dose. The chain is built from TRBV10-3 and TRBJ2-3, with D maybe TRBD2 (6 bases). This clonotype originated in an adult who received the AZD1222 COVID-19 vaccine. The chain's CDR3 is CAICPSEQTDTQYF. In DNA, the CDR3 is TGTGCCATTTGTCCTAGCGAACAGACAGATACGCAGTATTTT.